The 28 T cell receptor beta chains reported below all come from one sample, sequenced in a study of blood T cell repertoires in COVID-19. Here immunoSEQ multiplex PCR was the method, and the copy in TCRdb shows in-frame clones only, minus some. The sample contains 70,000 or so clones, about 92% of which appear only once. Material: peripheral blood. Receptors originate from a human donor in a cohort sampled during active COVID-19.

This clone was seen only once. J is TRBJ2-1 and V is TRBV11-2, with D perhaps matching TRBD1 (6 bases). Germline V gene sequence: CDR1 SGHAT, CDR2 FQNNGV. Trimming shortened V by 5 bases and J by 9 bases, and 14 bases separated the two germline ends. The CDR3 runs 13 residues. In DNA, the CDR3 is TGTGCCAGCAGCACCCGACAGGCTCCTGAGCAGTTCTTC. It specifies CASSTRQAPEQFF.

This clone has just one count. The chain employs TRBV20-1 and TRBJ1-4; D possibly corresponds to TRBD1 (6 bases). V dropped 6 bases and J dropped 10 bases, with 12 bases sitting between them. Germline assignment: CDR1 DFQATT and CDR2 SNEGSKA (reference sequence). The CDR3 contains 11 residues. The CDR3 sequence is CSAKGGGKLFF. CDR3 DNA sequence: TGCAGTGCCAAGGGGGGGGGAAAACTGTTTTTT.

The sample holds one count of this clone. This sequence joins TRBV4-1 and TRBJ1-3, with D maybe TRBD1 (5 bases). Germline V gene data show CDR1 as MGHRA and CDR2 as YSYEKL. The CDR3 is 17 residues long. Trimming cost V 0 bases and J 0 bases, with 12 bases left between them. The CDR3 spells CASSQEGGAHSGNTIYF. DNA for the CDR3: TGCGCCAGCAGCCAAGAAGGCGGGGCTCACTCTGGAAACACCATATATTTT.

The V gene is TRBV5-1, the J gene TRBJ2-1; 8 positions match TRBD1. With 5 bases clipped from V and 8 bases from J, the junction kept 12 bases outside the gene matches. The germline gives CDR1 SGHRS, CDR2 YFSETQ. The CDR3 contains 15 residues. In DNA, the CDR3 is TGCGCCAGCAGATACGGACAGGGACTGGTAGATGAGCAGTTCTTC. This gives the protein CASRYGQGLVDEQFF. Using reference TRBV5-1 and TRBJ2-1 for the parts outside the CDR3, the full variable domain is KAGVTQTPRYLIKTRGQQVTLSCSPISGHRSVSWYQQTPGQGLQFLFEYFSETQRNKGNFPGRFSGRQFSNSRSEMNVSTLELGDSALYLCASRYGQGLVDEQFFGPGTRLTVL.

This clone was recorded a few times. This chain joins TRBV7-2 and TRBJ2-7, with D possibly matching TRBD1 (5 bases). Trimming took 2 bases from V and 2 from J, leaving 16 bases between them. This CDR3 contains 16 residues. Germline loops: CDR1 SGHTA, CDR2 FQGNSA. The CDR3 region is CASSLSRTSTAYEQYF. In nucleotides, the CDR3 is TGTGCCAGCAGCTTATCCAGGACATCTACCGCCTACGAGCAGTACTTC.

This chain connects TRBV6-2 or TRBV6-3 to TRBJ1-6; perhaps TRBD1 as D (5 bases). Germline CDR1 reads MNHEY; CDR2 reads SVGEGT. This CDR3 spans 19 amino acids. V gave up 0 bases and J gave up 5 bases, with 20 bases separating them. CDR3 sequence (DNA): TGTGCCAGCAGTTACTCGAGGGTAGGACACGGGAGTGATAATTCACCCCTCCACTTT. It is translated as CASSYSRVGHGSDNSPLHF.

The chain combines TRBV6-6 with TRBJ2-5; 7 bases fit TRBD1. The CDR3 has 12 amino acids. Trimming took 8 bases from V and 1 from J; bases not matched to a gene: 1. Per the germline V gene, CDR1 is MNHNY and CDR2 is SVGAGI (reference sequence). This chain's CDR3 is CASWDSQETQYF. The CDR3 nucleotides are TGTGCCAGCTGGGACAGCCAAGAGACCCAGTACTTC.

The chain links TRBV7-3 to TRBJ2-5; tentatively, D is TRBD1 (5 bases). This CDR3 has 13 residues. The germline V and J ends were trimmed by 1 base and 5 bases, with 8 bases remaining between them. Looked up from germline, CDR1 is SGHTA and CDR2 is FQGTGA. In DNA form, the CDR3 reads TGTGCCAGCAGCTTAAATCCAGGGGAGACCCAGTACTTC. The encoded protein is CASSLNPGETQYF.

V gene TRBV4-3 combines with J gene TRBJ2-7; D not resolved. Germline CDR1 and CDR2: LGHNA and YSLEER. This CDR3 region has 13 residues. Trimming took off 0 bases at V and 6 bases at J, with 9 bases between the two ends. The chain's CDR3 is CASSQDYGSEQYF. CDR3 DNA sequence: TGCGCCAGCAGCCAAGATTATGGTAGCGAGCAGTACTTC.

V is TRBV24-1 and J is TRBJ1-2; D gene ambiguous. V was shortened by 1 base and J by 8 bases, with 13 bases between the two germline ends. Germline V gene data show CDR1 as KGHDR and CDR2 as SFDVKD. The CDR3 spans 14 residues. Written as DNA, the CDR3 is TGTGCCACCAGTGATTTCACCAGGCAAGAGGGCTACACCTTC. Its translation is CATSDFTRQEGYTF.

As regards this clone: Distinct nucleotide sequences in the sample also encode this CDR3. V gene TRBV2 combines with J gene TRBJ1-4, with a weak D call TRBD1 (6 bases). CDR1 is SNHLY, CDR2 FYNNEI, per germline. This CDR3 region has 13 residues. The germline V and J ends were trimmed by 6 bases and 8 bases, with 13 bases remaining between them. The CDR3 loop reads CASRRGSGEKLFF. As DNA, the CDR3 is TGTGCCAGCAGGAGGGGGTCCGGCGAAAAACTGTTTTTT.

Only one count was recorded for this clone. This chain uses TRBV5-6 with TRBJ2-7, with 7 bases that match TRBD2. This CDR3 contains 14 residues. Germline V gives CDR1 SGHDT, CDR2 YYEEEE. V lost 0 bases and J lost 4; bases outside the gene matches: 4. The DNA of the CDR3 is TGTGCCAGCAGCTTGGGCGGGGGTTTTTACGAGCAGTACTTC. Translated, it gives CASSLGGGFYEQYF.

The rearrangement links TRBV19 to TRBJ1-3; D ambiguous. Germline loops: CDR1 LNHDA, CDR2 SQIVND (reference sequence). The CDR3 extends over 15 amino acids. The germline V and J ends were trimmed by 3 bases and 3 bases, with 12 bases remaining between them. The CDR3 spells CASSIGGGSGNTIYF. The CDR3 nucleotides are TGTGCCAGTAGTATCGGCGGAGGGAGTGGAAACACCATATATTTT.

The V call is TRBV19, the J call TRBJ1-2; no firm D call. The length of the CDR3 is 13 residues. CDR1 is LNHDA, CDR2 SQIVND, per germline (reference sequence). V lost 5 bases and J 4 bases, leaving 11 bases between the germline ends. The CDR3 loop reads CASSLQAFYGYTF. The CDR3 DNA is TGTGCCAGTAGTCTCCAGGCGTTCTATGGCTACACCTTC.

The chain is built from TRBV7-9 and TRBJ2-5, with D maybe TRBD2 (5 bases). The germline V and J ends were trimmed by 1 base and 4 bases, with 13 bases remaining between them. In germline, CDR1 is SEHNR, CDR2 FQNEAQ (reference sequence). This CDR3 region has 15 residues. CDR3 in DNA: TGTGCCAGCAGCTTAGGAGGGAGCCTCTCAGAGACCCAGTACTTC. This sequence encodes CASSLGGSLSETQYF.

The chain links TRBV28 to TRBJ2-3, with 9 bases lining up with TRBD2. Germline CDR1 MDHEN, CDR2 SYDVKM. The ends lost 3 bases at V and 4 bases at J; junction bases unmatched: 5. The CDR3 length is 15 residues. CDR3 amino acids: CASSFGGRAADTQYF. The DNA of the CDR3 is TGTGCCAGCAGTTTTGGCGGGAGGGCCGCAGATACGCAGTATTTT.

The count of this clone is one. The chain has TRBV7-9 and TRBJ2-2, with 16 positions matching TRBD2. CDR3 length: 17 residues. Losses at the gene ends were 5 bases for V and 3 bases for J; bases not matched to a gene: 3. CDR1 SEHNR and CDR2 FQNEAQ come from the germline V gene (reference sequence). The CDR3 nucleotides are TGTGCCAGCAGCCCTGGGACTAGCGGGAGGGACACCGGGGAGCTGTTTTTT. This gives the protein CASSPGTSGRDTGELFF. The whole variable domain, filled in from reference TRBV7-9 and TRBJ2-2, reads DTGVSQNPRHKITKRGQNVTFRCDPISEHNRLYWYRQTLGQGPEFLTYFQNEAQLEKSRLLSDRFSAERPKGSFSTLEIQRTEQGDSAMYLCASSPGTSGRDTGELFFGEGSRLTVL.

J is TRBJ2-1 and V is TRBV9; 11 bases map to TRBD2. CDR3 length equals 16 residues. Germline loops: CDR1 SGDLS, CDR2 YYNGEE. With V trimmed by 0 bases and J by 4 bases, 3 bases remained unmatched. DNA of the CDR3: TGTGCCAGCAGCGTAGCCCTAGCGGGAGGATACAATGAGCAGTTCTTC. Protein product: CASSVALAGGYNEQFF.

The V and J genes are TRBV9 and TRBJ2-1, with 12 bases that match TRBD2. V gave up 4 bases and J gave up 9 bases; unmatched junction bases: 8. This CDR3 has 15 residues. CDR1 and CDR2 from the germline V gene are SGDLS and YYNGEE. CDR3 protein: CASSPTSGSLGEQFF. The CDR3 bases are TGTGCCAGCAGCCCGACTAGCGGGAGTCTAGGTGAGCAGTTCTTC.

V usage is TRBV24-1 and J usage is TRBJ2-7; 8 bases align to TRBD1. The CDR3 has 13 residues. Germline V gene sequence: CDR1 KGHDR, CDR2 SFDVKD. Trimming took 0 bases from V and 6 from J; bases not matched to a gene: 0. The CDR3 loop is CATSDLTGGEQYF. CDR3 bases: TGTGCCACCAGTGATTTGACAGGGGGCGAGCAGTACTTC.

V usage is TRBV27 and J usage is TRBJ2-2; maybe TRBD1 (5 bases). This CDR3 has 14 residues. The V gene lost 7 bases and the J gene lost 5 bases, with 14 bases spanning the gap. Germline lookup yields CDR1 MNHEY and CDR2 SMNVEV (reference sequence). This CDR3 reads CASTQGRGTGELFF. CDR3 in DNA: TGTGCCAGCACCCAGGGAAGGGGAACCGGGGAGCTGTTTTTT.

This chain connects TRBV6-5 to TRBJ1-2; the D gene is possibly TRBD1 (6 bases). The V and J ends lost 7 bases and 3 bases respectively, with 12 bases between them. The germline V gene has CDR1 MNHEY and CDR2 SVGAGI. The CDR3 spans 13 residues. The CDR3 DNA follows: TGTGCCAGCAAACCGGGACACTACTATGGCTACACCTTC. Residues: CASKPGHYYGYTF.

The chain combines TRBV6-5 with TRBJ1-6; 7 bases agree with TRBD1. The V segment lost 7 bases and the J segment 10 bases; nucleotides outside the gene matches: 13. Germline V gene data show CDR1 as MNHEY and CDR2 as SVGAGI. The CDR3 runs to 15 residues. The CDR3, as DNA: TGTGCCAGCACTATGACAGGGCAATCAGGGTCACCCCTCCACTTT. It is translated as CASTMTGQSGSPLHF.

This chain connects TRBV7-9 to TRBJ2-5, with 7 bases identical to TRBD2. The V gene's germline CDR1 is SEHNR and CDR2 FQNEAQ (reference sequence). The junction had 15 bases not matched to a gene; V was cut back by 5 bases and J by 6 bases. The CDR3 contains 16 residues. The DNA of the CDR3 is TGTGCCAGCAGCCCGACGGGGGGAGCCCCCGGACAGACCCAGTACTTC. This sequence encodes CASSPTGGAPGQTQYF.

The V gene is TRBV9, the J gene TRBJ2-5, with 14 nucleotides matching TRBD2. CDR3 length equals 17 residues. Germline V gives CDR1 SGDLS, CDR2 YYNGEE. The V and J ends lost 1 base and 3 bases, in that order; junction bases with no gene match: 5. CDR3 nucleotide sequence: TGTGCCAGCAGCGTAAACGGGGGACTAGCGGGAGAAGAGACCCAGTACTTC. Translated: CASSVNGGLAGEETQYF. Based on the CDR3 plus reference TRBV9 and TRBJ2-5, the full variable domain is DSGVTQTPKHLITATGQRVTLRCSPRSGDLSVYWYQQSLDQGLQFLIQYYNGEERAKGNILERFSAQQFPDLHSELNLSSLELGDSALYFCASSVNGGLAGEETQYFGPGTRLLVL.

CDR3 in DNA: TGTGCCGTACAGCCGGGAGTCGGAGAGACCCAGTACTTC. Translated: CAVQPGVGETQYF. The chain links TRBV10-3 to TRBJ2-5; D possibly corresponds to TRBD2 (6 bases). Germline V gene data show CDR1 as ENHRY and CDR2 as SYGVKD. Trimming took off 11 bases at V and 4 bases at J, with 17 bases between the two ends. The CDR3 has 13 residues.

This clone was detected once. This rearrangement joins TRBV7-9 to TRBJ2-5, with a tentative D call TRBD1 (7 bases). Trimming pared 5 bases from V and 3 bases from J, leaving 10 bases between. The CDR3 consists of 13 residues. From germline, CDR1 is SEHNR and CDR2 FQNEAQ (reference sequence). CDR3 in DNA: TGTGCCAGCAGCATCAGGGGGGAAGAGACCCAGTACTTC. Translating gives CASSIRGEETQYF.

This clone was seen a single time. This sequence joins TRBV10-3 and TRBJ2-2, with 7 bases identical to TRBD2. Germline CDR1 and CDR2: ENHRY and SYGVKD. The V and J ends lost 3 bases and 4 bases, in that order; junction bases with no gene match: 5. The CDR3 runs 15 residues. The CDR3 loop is CAISDGGSSTGELFF. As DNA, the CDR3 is TGTGCCATCAGTGACGGCGGGAGCTCCACCGGGGAGCTGTTTTTT.